What follows describes a single T cell receptor beta chain. The data stem from a study of shared T cell receptors in the human thymus. CDR3 length: 18 residues. V lost 5 bases and J 8 bases, leaving 28 bases between the germline ends. Germline assignment: CDR1 PRHDT and CDR2 FYEKMQ (reference sequence). The data were produced by immunoSEQ multiplex PCR, yet TCRdb's version contains in-frame clones alone and is incomplete. The table has hundreds of thousands of clones, approximately 78% seen once. This sample also belongs to another study, concerning human thymus T cells. That study reports: Thymic material originated from resections removed in the course of corrective heart surgery. The authors found apparently biased V and J gene usage in thymic and blood repertoires. Reports from related research described highly overlapping thymic repertoires among unrelated individuals.

This sequence originates from a boy in the first two years of life with a congenital heart defect. The rearrangement uses TRBV13 and TRBJ2-1, with TRBD1 as a possible D gene (6 bases). Sequencing was performed on thymocytes. The CDR3 DNA sequence: TGTGCCAGCAGCCCTAAGAATGGGGGCCTTACAGGTGTGGATGAGCAGTTCTTC. It translates to CASSPKNGGLTGVDEQFF. The full variable domain, rest sourced from reference TRBV13 and TRBJ2-1, is AAGVIQSPRHLIKEKRETATLKCYPIPRHDTVYWYQQGPGQDPQFLISFYEKMQSDKGSIPDRFSAQQFSDYHSELNMSSLELGDSALYFCASSPKNGGLTGVDEQFFGPGTRLTVL.